These 9 T cell receptor beta chains originate from one sample sequenced in a study of shared clonotypes between healthy human individuals. Libraries were prepared by immunoSEQ multiplex PCR; TCRdb keeps only in-frame clonotypes and omits some of them. This table has 2 million to 2.5 million clones, approximately 94% appearing once. Material for sequencing was naive CD4+ T cells sorted from blood. As to subset: CD45RA+ positively selected. The source is a man younger than 35 in good health.

This clone was picked up one time. The chain couples TRBV7-2 to TRBJ1-1, with a weak D call TRBD1 (6 bases). This CDR3 has 16 amino acids. Per germline, CDR1 SGHTA and CDR2 FQGNSA. Trimming shortened V by 2 bases and J by 1 base, and 14 bases separated the two germline ends. As DNA, the CDR3 is TGTGCCAGCAGCTTATTCAGGGGTCTACCGAACACTGAAGCTTTCTTT. Encoded protein: CASSLFRGLPNTEAFF.

V is TRBV6-5 and J is TRBJ2-2, with D possibly being TRBD1 (6 bases). CDR3 length equals 14 residues. V lost 8 bases to trimming and J lost 4 bases, with 14 bases between them. Germline V lookup: CDR1 MNHEY, CDR2 SVGAGI. As DNA, the CDR3 is TGTGCCAGCGGCAGGCAGGGGCCCACCGGGGAGCTGTTTTTT. Translated, it gives CASGRQGPTGELFF.

This chain uses TRBV10-3 with TRBJ1-1; D gene unclear. Trimming shortened V by 5 bases and J by 5 bases, and 15 bases separated the two germline ends. Germline-derived CDR1 and CDR2 are ENHRY and SYGVKD. The CDR3 is 14 amino acids. CDR3 nucleotides: TGTGCCATCAGTCCGAGGGATTTAAGGACTGAAGCTTTCTTT. This encodes CAISPRDLRTEAFF.

V gene TRBV10-3 combines with J gene TRBJ2-3; weak D call: TRBD2 (5 bases). The CDR3 is 12 residues long. Germline V gene sequence: CDR1 ENHRY, CDR2 SYGVKD. Deletions cut 2 bases from V and 5 bases from J, with 5 bases between. The CDR3 spells CAISEAGDTQYF. The DNA of the CDR3 is TGTGCCATCAGTGAGGCGGGAGATACGCAGTATTTT.

This chain uses TRBV2 with TRBJ1-1, with TRBD1 matching over 9 bases. Germline trimming cut 6 bases from V and 1 base from J; bases unmatched to any gene: 3. Germline V lookup: CDR1 SNHLY, CDR2 FYNNEI. The CDR3 runs to 14 residues. CDR3 loop: CASREQGANTEAFF. The CDR3 DNA sequence: TGTGCCAGCAGGGAACAGGGGGCGAACACTGAAGCTTTCTTT.

V is TRBV10-1 and J is TRBJ2-7; 8 bases are a match to TRBD2. The CDR3 has 14 residues. The junction had 7 bases not matched to a gene; V was cut back by 4 bases and J by 5 bases. Germline-derived CDR1 and CDR2 are WNHNN and SYGVQD (reference sequence). As DNA, the CDR3 is TGCGCCAGCAGTGTACAACGGGAGGGCAACGAGCAGTACTTC. Encoded protein: CASSVQREGNEQYF.

With respect to this clone: Other DNA sequences in this specimen translate into the identical CDR3. The gene calls are TRBV4-3 and TRBJ2-1, with TRBD2 matching over 7 bases. The J segment lost 0 bases and the V segment lost 1 base, leaving 0 bases of the junction unmatched. The CDR3 spans 15 residues. Germline CDR1 is LGHNA and CDR2 is YSLEER. CDR3 DNA sequence: TGCGCCAGCAGCCAAGCGGGGGGCTCCTACAATGAGCAGTTCTTC. Translation gives CASSQAGGSYNEQFF.

The chain uses TRBV7-2 and TRBJ2-7, with D tentatively TRBD2 (5 bases). V lost 3 bases and J lost 6, with 15 bases in between. From germline, CDR1 is SGHTA and CDR2 FQGNSA. The CDR3 has 14 residues. CDR3 protein: CASSFDRWAGEQYF. CDR3 sequence (DNA): TGTGCCAGCAGCTTTGATAGGTGGGCGGGCGAGCAGTACTTC.

The CDR3 spells CASSEPGTGGVHEKLFF. DNA for the CDR3: TGTGCCAGCAGTGAGCCCGGGACAGGGGGCGTCCATGAAAAACTGTTTTTT. The V call is TRBV6-1, the J call TRBJ1-4; TRBD1 matches 12 bases. V was pared by 3 bases and J by 6 bases, with 8 bases of the junction left unmatched. CDR1 and CDR2 (germline): MNHNS, SASEGT. This CDR3 comprises 17 residues.